Below, one T cell receptor (beta chain) is given with its context. Its antigen is undetermined. These data originate in a study of TIL therapy for anti-PD-1-resistant metastatic lung cancer. About the research overall: Patients had a median age of approximately 56 years (range roughly 35-80). Study-wide findings and caveats: The cohort had more treatment-naive, never-smoker and oncogene-addicted patients than typical.

Stated time point: pre-treatment sample, taken before nivolumab and TIL therapy. Tumor tissue came from excised metastases, mostly pleural nodules or supraclavicular lymph nodes. Tumor harvest preceded PD-1/PD-L1 blockade, followed by nivolumab treatment. This was the immunoSEQ v3 assay. Clones were read by immunoSEQ multiplex PCR, and TCRdb kept only the in-frame ones, dropping some. Among about 95,000 clones listed, around three fifths were seen once. The source material was tumor tissue, sampled at baseline. The TCR comes from a person aged 25 to 79 with non-small cell lung cancer.

The CDR3 loop is CASSEESSGREEQFF. CDR3 in DNA: TGTGCCAGCAGTGAAGAAAGTAGCGGGAGGGAAGAGCAGTTCTTC. This sequence joins TRBV2 and TRBJ2-1; 11 nucleotides match TRBD2. With V trimmed by 1 base and J by 10 bases, 6 bases remained unmatched. This CDR3 comprises 15 residues. From germline, CDR1 is SNHLY and CDR2 FYNNEI.